The next 27 T cell receptor beta chains were all read from a single sample in a study of patients and donors after allogeneic stem cell transplantation. A single record per CDR3 protein comes from TCRdb applying MiXCR to the RT-PCR reads. This table has roughly 940,000 distinct CDR3 sequences, roughly 18% appearing once. Sequencing was done on a sample of blood, either unsorted or a sorted T cell fraction (not recorded which). All receptors come from a human donor who was either an allogeneic HSCT recipient or a stem cell or donor lymphocyte infusion donor (not recorded which). It is not recorded whose cells these are; they may come from a transplant donor.

Worth noting for this clonotype: A much larger clone sits a single nucleotide away, making a read error possible. V and J are TRBV20-1 and TRBJ2-5; unclear D gene. Germline assignment: CDR1 DFQATT and CDR2 SNEGSKA (reference sequence). V lost 7 bases and J 4 bases, leaving 7 bases between the germline ends. This CDR3 is built from 10 residues. CDR3 bases: TGCAGTGACCAAGGAGAGACCCAGTACTTC. Its translation: CSDQGETQYF.

This clonotype came up a few times. The chain recombines TRBV4-3 with TRBJ2-7; 8 nucleotides line up with TRBD1. The V segment lost 2 bases and the J segment 7 bases; nucleotides outside the gene matches: 7. The germline gives CDR1 LGHNA, CDR2 YSLEER. The CDR3 extends over 14 amino acids. Here the CDR3 reads CASSQHRGMGEQYF. The DNA for the CDR3 is TGCGCCAGCAGCCAACACAGGGGGATGGGGGAGCAGTACTTC.

This clonotype occurred a few times. The J gene is TRBJ1-5, the V gene TRBV6-1; 12 nucleotides agree with TRBD1. Germline-derived CDR1 and CDR2 are MNHNS and SASEGT. V shed 6 bases, J shed 2 bases, and the junction held 14 bases outside the gene matches. There are 19 residues in the CDR3. The CDR3 DNA reads as TGTGCCAGCAGGGAACCGGGACAGGGGGCTGTTGGAGGCAATCAGCCCCAGCATTTT. This gives the protein CASREPGQGAVGGNQPQHF.

J is TRBJ2-7 and V is TRBV3-1; 7 bases match TRBD1. CDR1 LGHDT and CDR2 YNNKEL come from the germline V gene (reference sequence). V was clipped by 2 bases and J by 5 bases; unmatched bases: 15. This CDR3 comprises 17 residues. The CDR3 is CASSQKFGGQVGDEQYF. The CDR3 DNA reads as TGTGCCAGCAGCCAAAAGTTCGGAGGACAGGTGGGCGACGAGCAGTACTTC.

The chain carries TRBV6-2 or TRBV6-3 and TRBJ2-7, with TRBD1 identical over 7 bases. Germline CDR1 is MNHEY and CDR2 is SVGEGT. CDR3 size: 16 residues. V shed 8 bases and J 0 bases; nucleotides not matched to a gene: 13. The CDR3 here is CASAQDPGQSSYEQYF. CDR3 nucleotide sequence: TGTGCCAGCGCCCAAGACCCGGGACAGAGCTCCTACGAGCAGTACTTC.

This clonotype was counted only a few times. The chain combines TRBV10-3 with TRBJ1-6; D not resolved. CDR3 length: 12 amino acids. Germline loops: CDR1 ENHRY, CDR2 SYGVKD. Trimming removed 5 bases from V and 11 bases from J, with 10 bases in between. In DNA, the CDR3 is TGTGCCATCAGTACGGGATCTCCACCCCTCCACTTT. It is translated as CAISTGSPPLHF.

This chain joins TRBV5-1 and TRBJ2-7; 7 nucleotides align to TRBD2. The CDR3 sequence is 16 residues long. The trim removed 5 bases at V and 0 bases at J, leaving 11 bases unmatched. Per the germline V gene, CDR1 is SGHRS and CDR2 is YFSETQ. In DNA, the CDR3 is TGCGCCAGCAGGGGGGGAGGGCGGACGAGCTCCTACGAGCAGTACTTC. Its translation: CASRGGGRTSSYEQYF.

The genes are TRBV6-1 and TRBJ2-7; D perhaps matches TRBD2 (5 bases). This CDR3 has 15 residues. Germline V gives CDR1 MNHNS, CDR2 SASEGT. Deletions cut 11 bases from V and 3 bases from J, with 23 bases between. For the CDR3, the DNA is TGTGCCTGGCACGTGCTTACTAGGCCTAACTACGAGCAGTACTTC. Protein product: CAWHVLTRPNYEQYF.

V is TRBV20-1 and J is TRBJ2-1; 9 bases map to TRBD2. Trimming at V came to 1 base and at J to 8 bases, leaving 6 bases not matched to a gene. Germline CDR1 is DFQATT and CDR2 is SNEGSKA (reference sequence). CDR3 length: 14 residues. The CDR3 reads CSARASGAVHEQFF. CDR3 nucleotides: TGCAGTGCTAGAGCTAGCGGGGCAGTCCATGAGCAGTTCTTC.

This clonotype was picked up many times. This rearrangement joins TRBV29-1 to TRBJ1-2; the D gene is possibly TRBD1 (5 bases). Between the trimmed V and J ends, which lost 0 bases and 0 bases, there was a span of 14 bases. Germline V gene sequence: CDR1 SQVTM, CDR2 ANQGSEA. The CDR3 has 16 amino acids. The CDR3 DNA reads as TGCAGCGTTGAAGATCTTCTGGGGCTCTCTAACTATGGCTACACCTTC. Amino acids: CSVEDLLGLSNYGYTF.

This clonotype has a count of ten or more. The CDR3 DNA sequence: TGTGCCAGCAGTCCTGGGACGACGCTCTTGTGGGCTTTCTTT. Amino acids: CASSPGTTLLWAFF. The chain joins TRBV12-3 or TRBV12-4 to TRBJ1-1, with D perhaps TRBD1 (5 bases). Trimming pared 5 bases from V and 11 bases from J, leaving 21 bases between. This CDR3 has 14 amino acids.

This clonotype showed up just a few times. The chain is built from TRBV5-6 and TRBJ1-3; D uncertain. The germline CDR1 and CDR2 sequences are SGHDT and YYEEEE. The V end lost 0 bases, the J end lost 6 bases, and 7 bases lay between the germline ends. The CDR3 consists of 13 residues. The CDR3 DNA follows: TGTGCCAGCAGCTTGGAGATTGAAAACACCATATATTTT. It translates to CASSLEIENTIYF.

The V gene is TRBV9, the J gene TRBJ2-2, with a tentative D call TRBD1 (5 bases). V lost 3 bases, J lost 3 bases, and 9 bases lay in between. The germline V gene has CDR1 SGDLS and CDR2 YYNGEE. The CDR3 spans 14 residues. In nucleotides, the CDR3 is TGTGCCAGCAGCGCTCAGGGTTACACCGGGGAGCTGTTTTTT. Translation: CASSAQGYTGELFF.

The V and J genes are TRBV7-6 and TRBJ2-3, with D perhaps matching TRBD1 or TRBD2 (5 bases each). V was pared by 5 bases and J by 2 bases, with 14 bases between. The CDR3 has 15 amino acids. The V gene's germline CDR1 is SGHVS and CDR2 FNYEAQ. CDR3 protein: CASSPLTGTTDTQYF. The CDR3 bases are TGTGCCAGCAGCCCTTTGACGGGGACCACAGATACGCAGTATTTT.

This clonotype appeared a few times. The chain joins TRBV24-1 to TRBJ2-7; the D gene is possibly TRBD1 (6 bases). Germline assignment: CDR1 KGHDR and CDR2 SFDVKD. Trimming stripped 2 bases from V and 5 bases from J, with 15 bases between. The CDR3 length is 15 residues. CDR3 DNA: TGTGCCACCAGTGATTCAAACAGGGCGCTGAACGAGCAGTACTTC. Translation: CATSDSNRALNEQYF.

This rearrangement joins TRBV9 to TRBJ2-6; tentatively, D is TRBD1 or TRBD2 (6 bases each). This CDR3 has 22 residues. V lost 1 base to trimming and J lost 1 base, with 27 bases between them. CDR1 SGDLS and CDR2 YYNGEE come from the germline V gene. CDR3 sequence (DNA): TGTGCCAGCAGCGTACGGGGGCCTAACAACCCAAATGGGGGATCTGGGGCCAACGTCCTGACTTTC. This sequence encodes CASSVRGPNNPNGGSGANVLTF.

V usage is TRBV9 and J usage is TRBJ2-2; a weak D match, TRBD2 (6 bases). Germline V CDR1 and CDR2: SGDLS, YYNGEE. This CDR3 region has 16 residues. The V end lost 4 bases, the J end lost 3 bases, and 16 bases lay between the germline ends. The CDR3, as DNA: TGTGCCAGCAGCCCCCGCGGGGTTAGGGACACCGGGGAGCTGTTTTTT. Its translation: CASSPRGVRDTGELFF.

The chain combines TRBV25-1 with TRBJ2-7, with D maybe TRBD1 (6 bases). V dropped 1 base and J dropped 7 bases, with 17 bases sitting between them. The CDR3 runs 15 residues. Germline CDR1 is MGHDK and CDR2 is SYGVNS. Here the CDR3 reads CASSESMGARGEQYF. The CDR3, as DNA: TGTGCCAGCAGTGAATCGATGGGGGCTCGGGGTGAGCAGTACTTC.

The V call is TRBV12-3 or TRBV12-4, the J call TRBJ2-7; 11 bases are shared with TRBD1. The CDR3 has 16 residues. Losses at the gene ends were 5 bases for V and 0 bases for J; bases not matched to a gene: 6. The CDR3: CASSTTGTGGSYEQYF. The CDR3 DNA reads as TGTGCCAGCAGTACCACCGGGACAGGGGGCTCCTACGAGCAGTACTTC.

The chain recombines TRBV20-1 with TRBJ2-7, with D perhaps given as TRBD1 or TRBD2 (6 bases each). This CDR3 comprises 13 residues. Deletions cut 5 bases from V and 5 bases from J, with 16 bases between. Germline CDR1 DFQATT, CDR2 SNEGSKA (reference sequence). CDR3 bases: TGCAGTGCTCGGGGGCTCGGGTCCGACGAGCAGTACTTC. This codes for CSARGLGSDEQYF.

In its sample, this clonotype was seen a few times. The chain uses TRBV4-2 and TRBJ2-3; no firm D call. The germline V gene encodes CDR1 LGHNA and CDR2 YNFKEQ. The length of the CDR3 is 14 residues. V lost 3 bases and J lost 4, with 11 bases in between. CDR3 sequence (DNA): TGTGCCAGCAGCCATTTTGGTGAACCAGATACGCAGTATTTT. Its protein is CASSHFGEPDTQYF.

This clonotype was counted a few times. The rearrangement links TRBV7-9 to TRBJ2-3, with 8 bases lining up with TRBD2. CDR1 is SEHNR, CDR2 FQNEAQ, per germline (reference sequence). There are 14 residues in the CDR3. Trimming at V came to 5 bases and at J to 4 bases, leaving 5 bases not matched to a gene. CDR3 protein: CASSNSGKADTQYF. In DNA form, the CDR3 reads TGTGCCAGCAGCAATAGCGGGAAAGCAGATACGCAGTATTTT.

This clonotype showed up many times. The V gene is TRBV7-2, the J gene TRBJ2-3, with a weak D call TRBD2 (5 bases). CDR3 size: 14 residues. Trimming left V 6 bases short and J 1 base short, with 11 bases between. Germline CDR1 reads SGHTA; CDR2 reads FQGNSA. The CDR3: CASSLAGRTDTQYF. The CDR3 region has the DNA TGTGCCAGCAGTCTCGCGGGCCGCACAGATACGCAGTATTTT. Together with reference TRBV7-2 and TRBJ2-3, the CDR3 gives the full variable domain: GAGVSQSPSNKVTEKGKDVELRCDPISGHTALYWYRQSLGQGLEFLIYFQGNSAPDKSGLPSDRFSAERTGGSVSTLTIQRTQQEDSAVYLCASSLAGRTDTQYFGPGTRLTVL.

This clonotype was found a few times. J is TRBJ2-7 and V is TRBV12-3 or TRBV12-4; TRBD2 might be the D (6 bases). V gave up 2 bases and J gave up 4 bases, with 12 bases separating them. The CDR3 sequence is 14 residues long. CDR3 region: CASSLSGLRYEQYF. CDR3 nucleotides: TGTGCCAGCAGTTTAAGTGGACTACGATACGAGCAGTACTTC.

The chain links TRBV6-2 or TRBV6-3 to TRBJ2-3; TRBD2 matches at 8 bases. CDR3 length: 16 amino acids. The germline V gene encodes CDR1 MNHEY and CDR2 SVGEGT. V gave up 7 bases and J gave up 5 bases; unmatched junction bases: 14. The CDR3 sequence: CASNGRAGGGLDTQYF. CDR3 in DNA: TGTGCCAGCAACGGAAGAGCCGGGGGGGGCCTAGATACGCAGTATTTT.

This clonotype was picked up a small number of times. The rearrangement uses TRBV20-1 and TRBJ2-7; 11 bases are shared with TRBD2. Losses at the gene ends were 0 bases for V and 0 bases for J; bases not matched to a gene: 10. The CDR3 extends over 18 amino acids. Germline V CDR1 and CDR2: DFQATT, SNEGSKA (reference sequence). CDR3 DNA sequence: TGCAGTGCTAGAGATCTTAAGTCCCTAGCGGGGGGCTCCTACGAGCAGTACTTC. Encoded protein: CSARDLKSLAGGSYEQYF.

The chain couples TRBV11-1 to TRBJ2-1; tentative D call: TRBD2 (5 bases). This CDR3 spans 18 amino acids. V lost 2 bases, J lost 4 bases, and 21 bases lay in between. In germline, CDR1 is SGHAT, CDR2 FQDESV (reference sequence). The CDR3 DNA reads TGTGCCAGCAGCTTATATTACAGAACGGCTCCGGGATACAATGAGCAGTTCTTC. This encodes CASSLYYRTAPGYNEQFF.